The text below deals with one TCR beta chain. Its target is unknown. Scientists amplified the TCR beta CDR3 regions from RNA transcripts. The first-round RT-PCR employed HTBI primers together with the Qiagen OneStep RT-PCR kit. A multiplex PCR was then performed as the second round. MiXCR, run by TCRdb on the multiplex PCR reads, gives a single entry per CDR3 protein. This table has tens of thousands of distinct CDR3 sequences, around half appearing once. CDR1 and CDR2 (germline): SNHLY, FYNNEI. The germline V and J ends were trimmed by 4 bases and 0 bases, with 16 bases remaining between them. There are 17 residues in the CDR3. Clinical symptoms and serum thyroxine were used for diagnosis; TRAb, thyroid ultrasound and orbital computed tomography were also relied on. The sample is drawn from a study of Graves' ophthalmopathy and Graves' hyperthyroidism. Broader study findings: The model achieved roughly 66% sensitivity and around 72% specificity for ophthalmopathy progression. The blood repertoire also included most expanded thyroid clonotypes above 0.001 frequency. Ophthalmopathy versus stable hyperthyroidism: 13-signature model gave 87.88% sensitivity, roughly 81% specificity.

Sequencing was done on a sample of peripheral blood. This clonotype originated in an adult man with Graves' ophthalmopathy. The chain couples TRBV2 to TRBJ2-1; a possible D gene is TRBD2 (6 bases). This CDR3 is CASSGGTGGLSYNEQFF. The CDR3 nucleotides read TGTGCCAGCAGTGGGGGGACTGGCGGGCTCTCCTACAATGAGCAGTTCTTC.